The entry that follows covers one T cell receptor beta chain sequence. This clonotype has ten or more counts. Its antigen is not yet known. No base quality values were provided; no much bigger clone lies one nucleotide off. V sheds 5 bases and J sheds 0 bases, leaving 7 bases between their ends. The CDR3 runs 13 amino acids, cysteine and phenylalanine included. Only CDR3 DNA remains: 39 bases, in frame from the first base. Sequences MDHEN (CDR1) and SYDVKM (CDR2) are obtained from the germline V gene. This sample is drawn from a study of T cells in Graves' hyperthyroidism and ophthalmopathy (dated by TCRdb to about 2019). The study in broad terms: Peripheral blood samples were taken at initial diagnosis, before any treatment was given. To identify TCR V-J signatures that set the groups apart, the researchers used a discovery cohort of 100 patients, made up of under 50 with Graves' ophthalmopathy and around 58 with stable Graves' hyperthyroidism. The 90 or so discovery patients were randomly split 7:3 into training and test sets. Prospective prediction of ophthalmopathy was tested in an independent validation cohort consisting of about 19 hyperthyroidism patients and around 16 patients who later progressed to ophthalmopathy. TCR Vbeta CDR3 sequencing of 120 to 150 peripheral blood samples (under 45 ophthalmopathy, 75 hyperthyroidism and around 17 progressor patients) is reported in the paper. Following sampling, methimazole starting at 30 mg daily was given to hyperthyroidism patients, and high-dose intravenous methylprednisolone was given to ophthalmopathy patients. The study also compared thyroid tissue and blood T-cell repertoires from about six Graves' hyperthyroidism patients. Beyond this particular receptor, the publication reports: In validation, the model predicted progression to ophthalmopathy with over 60% sensitivity and roughly 72% specificity, a median of 6.5 months before onset. A 13 V-J signature model separated ophthalmopathy from stable hyperthyroidism, with over 85% sensitivity and 81.08% specificity in cross-validation and 80%/75% in testing. Blood samples also contained most of the expanded thyroid clonotypes (frequency above 0.001), which suggests that blood repertoires may reflect thyroid immune responses. No statistical method was used to set the sample size in advance, and investigators knew the group allocation.

TCR beta CDR3 regions were amplified from RNA transcripts. For the first round of RT-PCR on the TCR CDR3, the HTBI primer set was used together with the Qiagen OneStep RT-PCR kit. Libraries were constructed in a second round of multiplex PCR, after which size selection and purification were carried out. Libraries were sequenced paired-end with 100 bp reads on an Illumina HiSeq2000. As for how the authors treated the data: SOAPnuke was used to process the raw data, removing reads that contained adapters or uncalled bases, had a mean Phred below 15, or lacked an exact match to the constant primer or identifier. High-quality paired reads were merged with COPE v1.2.5, and unique nucleotide sequences were defined as clonotypes. MiTCR v1.1 was used to align the clonotypes against IMGT TRBV, TRBD and TRBJ reference segments. The analysis included only V-J combinations with a frequency above 0.0001, which together covered over 98% of the repertoires. The TCS score was defined as F50 (clonal expansion) divided by E x V (chaos), with BLOSUM62-based TCRdist calculated between CDR3 peptides within each V-J. Welch's t-statistics and random forest reduced 450 to 600 V-J features to 13, which were used in a naive Bayes classifier (R e1071). Using fastp trimming at Q25 and MiXCR clonotype assembly, TCRdb reanalyzed the public sequencing data and kept in-frame beta chains. Rows with a matching CDR3 protein are joined into one entry that keeps the most common DNA and genes. TCRdb, not the original authors, processed these V and J calls. The table for this sample lists around 250,000 distinct CDR3 sequences; around 17% of them were counted only once. 28% of the sample rests with the top ten.

Ophthalmopathy patients had moderately to severely active disease, Clinical Activity Score of at least 3, NOSPECS grade of at least 4, and duration under 3 months. The study excluded patients with uncontrolled infections, other autoimmune diseases, pregnancy or lactation. Diagnoses relied on clinical symptoms, serum thyroxine and TRAb, thyroid ultrasound and orbital computed tomography. PBMCs were separated from roughly 9.3 ml of fresh peripheral blood using Ficoll-Paque density gradient centrifugation. Total RNA was extracted with Trizol reagent, and quality was checked on an Agilent 2100 Bioanalyzer.

This sequence was found in a young woman with Graves' ophthalmopathy. The sequencing input was blood. The sequence joins TRBV28 to TRBJ1-1; no D gene can be assigned with confidence. The DNA sequence follows: TGTGCCAGCAGTCCGACCTTGAACACTGAAGCTTTCTTT. This sequence encodes CASSPTLNTEAFF.